Below are 8 T cell receptor beta chains sequenced from a single sample in a study of CD8 T cell repertoires and HIV-1 epitope variants. The data were produced by immunoSEQ multiplex PCR, yet TCRdb's version contains in-frame clones alone and is incomplete. The sample holds roughly 100,000 clones; more than 65% are singletons and the top ten take under 30%. The sample was uncultured baseline CD8+ T cells from peripheral blood mononuclear cells (PBMCs). The receptors here all came from a male donor with HIV.

This chain links TRBV4-1 with TRBJ2-3; the D call may be TRBD1 or TRBD2 (5 bases each). Germline CDR1 is MGHRA and CDR2 is YSYEKL. Trimming removed 1 base at V and 4 bases at J, with 18 bases between. The CDR3 extends over 17 amino acids. CDR3 amino acids: CASSQGRDPTVPDTQYF. In DNA form, the CDR3 reads TGCGCCAGCAGCCAAGGCAGGGACCCCACCGTCCCAGATACGCAGTATTTT.

The V and J genes are TRBV4-2 and TRBJ1-1; TRBD1 is a possible D gene (5 bases). Per the germline V gene, CDR1 is LGHNA and CDR2 is YNFKEQ. The length of the CDR3 is 14 residues. V was shortened by 1 base and J by 2 bases, with 8 bases between the two germline ends. DNA of the CDR3: TGTGCCAGCAGCCAAGCACAGGCCAACACTGAAGCTTTCTTT. Its protein product is CASSQAQANTEAFF.

The DNA for the CDR3 is TGTGCCAGCAGTGGAGGCACCCCGTCCTACGAGCAGTACTTC. This encodes CASSGGTPSYEQYF. This chain links TRBV2 with TRBJ2-7, with D hard to call. CDR3 size: 14 residues. V was clipped by 4 bases and J by 1 base, with 11 bases between them. From germline, CDR1 is SNHLY and CDR2 FYNNEI.

V is TRBV6-5 and J is TRBJ1-1, with D tentatively TRBD1 (6 bases). Trimming took off 2 bases at V and 4 bases at J, with 8 bases between the two ends. CDR3 length: 13 amino acids. The germline V gene has CDR1 MNHEY and CDR2 SVGAGI. CDR3 DNA sequence: TGTGCCAGCAGTTACCACAGGGCCACTGAAGCTTTCTTT. This sequence encodes CASSYHRATEAFF.

The rearrangement uses TRBV15 and TRBJ2-1; 10 nucleotides match TRBD2. Germline values: CDR1 LNHNV, CDR2 YYDKDF (reference sequence). V lost 0 bases and J lost 7; bases outside the gene matches: 9. The CDR3 has 17 amino acids. CDR3 sequence (DNA): TGTGCCACCAGCAGAGATCCCCTAGCGGGAGCTCGTAATGAGCAGTTCTTC. Protein sequence: CATSRDPLAGARNEQFF.

DNA of the CDR3: TGTGCCAGTAGTACCGGACAGGGGGCGAGCTATGGCTACACCTTC. Translation gives CASSTGQGASYGYTF. The V gene is TRBV19, the J gene TRBJ1-2; 11 nucleotides agree with TRBD1. The CDR3 totals 15 residues. The germline gives CDR1 LNHDA, CDR2 SQIVND (reference sequence). J gave up 4 bases and V 4 bases, and 5 bases lay outside the gene matches.

CDR3 DNA sequence: TGTGCCAGCAGTTTTATCCGCGATCTTCTCTATGGCTACACCTTC. Protein sequence: CASSFIRDLLYGYTF. This chain links TRBV28 with TRBJ1-2; D unclear. Germline CDR1 MDHEN, CDR2 SYDVKM. V was trimmed by 3 bases and J by 4 bases, leaving 15 bases between them. This CDR3 is 15 amino acids long.

The chain couples TRBV5-1 to TRBJ2-5; possible D gene TRBD1, 6 bases. Per the germline V gene, CDR1 is SGHRS and CDR2 is YFSETQ. The CDR3 has 17 amino acids. The V gene lost 6 bases and the J gene lost 4 bases, with 25 bases spanning the gap. The CDR3 sequence: CASIPTLGGVGGETQYF. DNA of the CDR3: TGCGCCAGCATCCCGACCCTGGGTGGGGTAGGGGGAGAGACCCAGTACTTC. The whole variable domain, remainder taken from reference TRBV5-1 and TRBJ2-5, is KAGVTQTPRYLIKTRGQQVTLSCSPISGHRSVSWYQQTPGQGLQFLFEYFSETQRNKGNFPGRFSGRQFSNSRSEMNVSTLELGDSALYLCASIPTLGGVGGETQYFGPGTRLLVL.